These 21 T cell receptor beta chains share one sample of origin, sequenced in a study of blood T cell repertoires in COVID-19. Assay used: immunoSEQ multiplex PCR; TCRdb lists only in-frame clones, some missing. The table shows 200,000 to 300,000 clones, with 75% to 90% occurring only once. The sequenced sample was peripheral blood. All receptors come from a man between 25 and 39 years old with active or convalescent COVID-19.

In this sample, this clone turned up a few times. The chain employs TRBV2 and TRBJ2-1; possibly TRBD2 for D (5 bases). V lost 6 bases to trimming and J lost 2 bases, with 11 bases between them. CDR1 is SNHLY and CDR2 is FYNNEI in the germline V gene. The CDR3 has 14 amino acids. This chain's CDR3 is CASRLLLAYNEQFF. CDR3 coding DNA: TGTGCCAGCAGACTGTTACTAGCCTACAATGAGCAGTTCTTC.

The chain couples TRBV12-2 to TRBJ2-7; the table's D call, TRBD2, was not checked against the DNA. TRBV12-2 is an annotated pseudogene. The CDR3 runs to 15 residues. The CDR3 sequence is CASRPGNGQPHEQYF. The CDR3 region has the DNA TGTGCAAGTCGCCCGGGGAACGGGCAGCCCCACGAGCAGTACTTC.

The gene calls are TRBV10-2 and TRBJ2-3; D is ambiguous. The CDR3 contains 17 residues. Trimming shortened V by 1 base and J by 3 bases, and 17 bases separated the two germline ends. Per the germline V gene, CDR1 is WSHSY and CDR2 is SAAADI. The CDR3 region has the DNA TGCGCCAGCAGTGAGTTCCGGTTTGGGCCAGCAACAGATACGCAGTATTTT. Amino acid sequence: CASSEFRFGPATDTQYF.

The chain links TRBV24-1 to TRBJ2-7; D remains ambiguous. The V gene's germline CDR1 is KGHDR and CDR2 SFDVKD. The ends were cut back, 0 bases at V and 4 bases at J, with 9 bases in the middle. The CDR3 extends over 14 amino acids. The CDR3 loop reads CATSDLFHRYEQYF. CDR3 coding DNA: TGTGCCACCAGTGATTTGTTCCACCGGTACGAGCAGTACTTC.

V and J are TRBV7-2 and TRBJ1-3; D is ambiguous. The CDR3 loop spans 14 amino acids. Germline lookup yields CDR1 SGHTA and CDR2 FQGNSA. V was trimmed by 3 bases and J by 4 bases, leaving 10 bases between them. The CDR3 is CASSFIQSGNTIYF. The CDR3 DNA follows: TGTGCCAGCAGCTTCATTCAAAGCGGAAACACCATATATTTT.

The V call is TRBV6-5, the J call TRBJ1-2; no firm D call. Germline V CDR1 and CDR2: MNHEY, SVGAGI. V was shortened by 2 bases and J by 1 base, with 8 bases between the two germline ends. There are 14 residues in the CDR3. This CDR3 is CASSYRRFNYGYTF. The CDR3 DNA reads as TGTGCCAGCAGTTACCGCAGATTTAACTATGGCTACACCTTC.

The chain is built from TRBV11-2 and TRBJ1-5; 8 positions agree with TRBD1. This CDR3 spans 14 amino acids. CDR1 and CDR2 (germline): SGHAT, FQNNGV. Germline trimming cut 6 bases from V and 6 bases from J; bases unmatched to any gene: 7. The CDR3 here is CASRPDRAGQPQHF. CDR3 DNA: TGTGCCAGCAGGCCGGACAGGGCGGGTCAGCCCCAGCATTTT.

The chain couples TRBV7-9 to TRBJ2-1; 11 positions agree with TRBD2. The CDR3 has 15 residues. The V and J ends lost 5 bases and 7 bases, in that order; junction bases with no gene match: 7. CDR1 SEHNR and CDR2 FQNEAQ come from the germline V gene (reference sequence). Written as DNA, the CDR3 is TGTGCCAGCAGCCAGCTAGCGGGGGGTTTGAATGAGCAGTTCTTC. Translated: CASSQLAGGLNEQFF.

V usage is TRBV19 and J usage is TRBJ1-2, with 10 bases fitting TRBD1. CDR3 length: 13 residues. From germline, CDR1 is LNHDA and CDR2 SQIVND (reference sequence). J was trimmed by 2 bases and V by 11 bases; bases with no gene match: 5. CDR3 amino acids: CAGRTGGNYGYTF. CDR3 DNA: TGTGCCGGCCGGACAGGGGGGAACTATGGCTACACCTTC.

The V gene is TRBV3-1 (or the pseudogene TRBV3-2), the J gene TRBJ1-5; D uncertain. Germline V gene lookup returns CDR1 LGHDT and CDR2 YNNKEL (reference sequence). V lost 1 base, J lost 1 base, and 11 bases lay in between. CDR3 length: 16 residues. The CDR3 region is CASSQVGGMSNQPQHF. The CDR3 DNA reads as TGTGCCAGCAGCCAAGTGGGAGGAATGAGCAATCAGCCCCAGCATTTT.

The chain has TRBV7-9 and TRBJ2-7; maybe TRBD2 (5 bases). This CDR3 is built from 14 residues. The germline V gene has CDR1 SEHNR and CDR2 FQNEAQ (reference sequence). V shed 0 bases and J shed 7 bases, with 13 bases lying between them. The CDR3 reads CASSLAATSGEQYF. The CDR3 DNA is TGTGCCAGCAGCTTAGCCGCAACCTCGGGAGAGCAGTACTTC.

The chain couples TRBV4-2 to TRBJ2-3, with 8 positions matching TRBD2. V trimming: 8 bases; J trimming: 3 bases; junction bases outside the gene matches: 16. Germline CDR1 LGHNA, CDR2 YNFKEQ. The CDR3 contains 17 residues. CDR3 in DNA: TGTGCCAGCGGTCCCAGGCTCCAGCGGGGGCTAACAGATACGCAGTATTTT. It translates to CASGPRLQRGLTDTQYF.

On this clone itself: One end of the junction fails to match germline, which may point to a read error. Written as DNA, the CDR3 is TGTGTCAGCAGCCCCGTCCAGGGGATCTCTGGAAACACCATATATTTT. Translating gives CVSSPVQGISGNTIYF. The J gene is TRBJ1-3, the V gene TRBV5-5; tentatively, D is TRBD1 (6 bases). The CDR3 contains 16 residues. Germline-derived CDR1 and CDR2 are SGHKS and YYEKEE (reference sequence).

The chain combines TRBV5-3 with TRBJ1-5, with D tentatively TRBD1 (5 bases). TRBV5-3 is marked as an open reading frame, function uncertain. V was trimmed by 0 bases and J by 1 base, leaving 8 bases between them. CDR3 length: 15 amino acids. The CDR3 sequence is CARSLVQGSNQPQHF. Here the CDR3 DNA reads TGTGCCAGAAGCTTGGTTCAGGGAAGCAATCAGCCCCAGCATTTT.

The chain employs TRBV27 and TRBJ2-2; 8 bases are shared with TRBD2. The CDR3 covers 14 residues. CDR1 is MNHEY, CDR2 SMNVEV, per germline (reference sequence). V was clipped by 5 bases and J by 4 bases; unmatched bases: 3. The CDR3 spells CASSVRGGTGELFF. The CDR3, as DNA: TGTGCCAGCAGTGTTCGGGGGGGCACCGGGGAGCTGTTTTTT.

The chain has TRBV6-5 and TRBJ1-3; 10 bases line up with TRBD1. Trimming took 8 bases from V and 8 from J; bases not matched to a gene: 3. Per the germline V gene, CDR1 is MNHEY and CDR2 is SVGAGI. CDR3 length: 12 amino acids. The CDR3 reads CASRDRGYTIYF. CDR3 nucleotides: TGTGCCAGCCGGGACAGGGGTTACACCATATATTTT.

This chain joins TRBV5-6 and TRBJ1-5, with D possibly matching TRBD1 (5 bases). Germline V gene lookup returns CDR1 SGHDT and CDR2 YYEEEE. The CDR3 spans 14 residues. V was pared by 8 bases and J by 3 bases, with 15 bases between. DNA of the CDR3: TGTGCCAGGGGGGAGGCTGGGCCCAATCAGCCCCAGCATTTT. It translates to CARGEAGPNQPQHF.

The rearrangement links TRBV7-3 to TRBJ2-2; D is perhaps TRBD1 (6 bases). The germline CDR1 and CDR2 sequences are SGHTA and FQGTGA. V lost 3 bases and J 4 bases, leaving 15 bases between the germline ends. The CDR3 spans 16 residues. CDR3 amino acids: CASSLVQGLSTGELFF. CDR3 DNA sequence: TGTGCCAGCAGCTTGGTCCAGGGGCTGAGCACCGGGGAGCTGTTTTTT.

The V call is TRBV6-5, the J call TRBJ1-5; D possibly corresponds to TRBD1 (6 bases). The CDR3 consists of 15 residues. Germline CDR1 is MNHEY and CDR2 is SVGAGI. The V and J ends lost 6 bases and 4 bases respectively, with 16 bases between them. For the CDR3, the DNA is TGTGCCAGCAGAGTTGGTCGGACAGCTAATCAGCCCCAGCATTTT. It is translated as CASRVGRTANQPQHF.

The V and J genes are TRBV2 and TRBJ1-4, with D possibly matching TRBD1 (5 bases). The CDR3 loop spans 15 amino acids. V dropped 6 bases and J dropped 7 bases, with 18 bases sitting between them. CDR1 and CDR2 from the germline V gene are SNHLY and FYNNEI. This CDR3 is CASRLVGGIGEKLFF. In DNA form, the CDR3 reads TGTGCCAGCAGATTAGTGGGGGGAATCGGTGAAAAACTGTTTTTT.

The CDR3 nucleotides read TGTGCCAGCAGCTCAAGACAGGGCTCTAACTATGGCTACACCTTC. Its translation is CASSSRQGSNYGYTF. This rearrangement joins TRBV11-2 to TRBJ1-2; 7 bases agree with TRBD1. The CDR3 sequence is 15 residues long. The V segment lost 4 bases and the J segment 0 bases; nucleotides outside the gene matches: 5. CDR1 and CDR2 (germline): SGHAT, FQNNGV.